This T cell receptor (beta chain) is from a study of T cells after yellow fever vaccination (dated by TCRdb to about 2019). The study in broad terms: The SMART-Seq v4 Ultra Low Input RNA kit was used to prepare libraries from fractions with low cell numbers. Bulk TCR alpha and beta repertoires were sequenced longitudinally to track T-cell clones before and after primary and booster YFV17D yellow fever vaccination. Bulk PBMC replicates and cell subsets were isolated from blood drawn at multiple timepoints before and after both primary and secondary immunization. Two healthy male donors made up the cohort, one aged 18 to 30 years and the other aged 30 to 40 years. The study at large found these results: Most clones expanded after primary vaccination were re-detected after the booster (approximately 95% of CD4 and around 88% of CD8), suggesting broad memory maintenance. The secondary T-cell response was weaker than the primary response but faster, peaking on day 5 instead of day 15. Only two donors were included in the study, so the extent to which the findings can be generalized is limited. A small fraction of clonotypes showed up in both the CD4 and CD8 compartments, probably as a result of convergent recombination. Computational filtering was needed because FACS-sorted repertoires could contain abundant contaminating clonotypes from the bulk population.

CDR1 and CDR2, looked up from the germline V gene, are MNHEY and SVGEGT. From the cysteine up to the phenylalanine, the CDR3 has a length of 15 residues. Left in the record is the CDR3 DNA by itself, 45 bases read in frame from the first base. Between the V and J ends, shortened by 0 bases and 15 bases respectively, the junction contains 21 bases. This clonotype was recorded a few times. Its specific antigen is unknown. Base qualities are missing; no much larger clone stands one base away. In light of the paper, this sample's treatment or condition label describes: live attenuated yellow fever vaccine strain. Two biological replicates of bulk PBMCs were collected at each blood-draw timepoint. PBMCs were isolated from peripheral blood using a standard Ficoll-Paque protocol. TriZol was used to extract RNA from bulk PBMCs, from CD4 and CD8 fractions, and from dextramer-positive and dextramer-negative fractions.

TCR cDNA was synthesized by 5'RACE template switching, through which a universal primer site and unique molecular identifiers were introduced. cDNA synthesis was primed from both the TCR alpha and TCR beta constant segments. Library amplification involved two PCR steps, and the second step added sample barcodes and sequencing adapters. Sequencing of the libraries was done on either Illumina HiSeq 2500 (2x100 bp) or NovaSeq (2x150 bp). Turning to the authors' computational methods: MIGEC handled demultiplexing of reads and collapsing into UMI consensus sequences, while MiXCR performed V(D)J alignment. Vaccine-responding clonotypes were defined with edgeR using replicate PBMC samples, requiring FDR below 0.01 and a log2 fold change above 5 up to day 15. Each bulk clonotype was labeled CD4 or CD8 based on which sequenced repertoire, CD4 or CD8, contained the clonotype at higher abundance. TCRdb cleaned the public reads at Q25 with fastp, built clones with MiXCR and kept in-frame beta chains. When rows share a CDR3 protein, they turn into one entry using the most common DNA and genes. None of the V and J calls come from the authors' own analysis; TCRdb made them. This sample holds about 300,000 distinct CDR3 sequences; around 7% were observed only once. The ten biggest clones cover 15% to 20% of the sample.

The rearrangement joined TRBV6-2 or TRBV6-3 to TRBJ2-1, with the D gene too uncertain to name. This receptor was identified in a man aged 18 to 29 who received the YFV17D yellow fever vaccine. Sequencing was performed on PBMCs, taken more than 40 days after the first yellow fever vaccination. This receptor has the CDR3 CASSYSMVSGKIGFF. The nucleotides read TGTGCCAGCAGTTACTCGATGGTATCTGGGAAAATAGGGTTCTTC.